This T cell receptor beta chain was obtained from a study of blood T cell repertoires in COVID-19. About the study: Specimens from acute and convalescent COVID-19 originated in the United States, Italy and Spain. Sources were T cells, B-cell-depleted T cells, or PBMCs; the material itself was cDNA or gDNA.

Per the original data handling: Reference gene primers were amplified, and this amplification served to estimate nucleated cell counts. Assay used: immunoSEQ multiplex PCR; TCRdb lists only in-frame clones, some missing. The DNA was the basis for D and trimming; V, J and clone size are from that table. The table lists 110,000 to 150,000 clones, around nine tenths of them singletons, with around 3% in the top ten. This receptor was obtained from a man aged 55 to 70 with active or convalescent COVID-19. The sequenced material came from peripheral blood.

The CDR3 here is CASSPGTGISYNSPLHF. CDR3 sequence (DNA): TGTGCCAGCAGTCCCGGGACAGGGATCTCCTATAATTCACCCCTCCACTTT. The chain has TRBV6-2 or TRBV6-3 and TRBJ1-6; TRBD1 matches 9 bases. Germline values: CDR1 MNHEY, CDR2 SVGEGT. Trimming cost V 5 bases and J 0 bases; bases outside gene matches: 5. This CDR3 region has 17 residues.